One and the same sample provided the 27 T cell receptor beta chains below, sequenced in a study of T cell responses to AZD1222 COVID-19 vaccine. Only in-frame clones appear in the TCRdb table, and some are missing; sequencing was by immunoSEQ multiplex PCR. The repertoire holds approximately 100,000 clones, with 89% as singletons. The sequenced sample was peripheral blood, obtained on day 0 of AZD1222 vaccination. Receptors were obtained from an adult in good health.

This sequence joins TRBV11-2 and TRBJ2-5, with D unclear. Germline CDR1 and CDR2: SGHAT and FQNNGV. V lost 5 bases and J lost 3, with 13 bases in between. CDR3 size: 14 residues. DNA of the CDR3: TGTGCCAGCAGCCCCGGTACCAGCGAAGAGACCCAGTACTTC. Its translation is CASSPGTSEETQYF.

V usage is TRBV6-1 and J usage is TRBJ1-4; unclear D gene. The length of the CDR3 is 19 residues. The ends were cut back, 2 bases at V and 0 bases at J, with 19 bases in the middle. Germline V gives CDR1 MNHNS, CDR2 SASEGT. CDR3 DNA: TGTGCCAGCAGTGAAAGAGGTTTCGGCTCACCGGCAACTAATGAAAAACTGTTTTTT. Its translation is CASSERGFGSPATNEKLFF.

This clone appeared a single time. This chain connects TRBV30 to TRBJ2-3; D ambiguous. Trimming took off 3 bases at V and 1 base at J, with 14 bases between the two ends. Germline CDR1 GTSNPN, CDR2 SVGIG (reference sequence). The CDR3 totals 15 residues. The DNA for the CDR3 is TGTGCCTGGAGGAACCATCCGGCTGGCACAGATACGCAGTATTTT. It codes for CAWRNHPAGTDTQYF.

V is TRBV10-3 and J is TRBJ1-4; perhaps TRBD1 as D (5 bases). The CDR3 totals 15 residues. V lost 4 bases, J lost 6 bases, and 15 bases lay in between. From germline, CDR1 is ENHRY and CDR2 SYGVKD. The CDR3 DNA follows: TGTGCCATCAGTGTCAGCCGTTCGGGGGATGAAAAACTGTTTTTT. Protein product: CAISVSRSGDEKLFF.

A few counts support this clone. The V call is TRBV5-1, the J call TRBJ2-7; TRBD1 matches 9 bases. Germline CDR1 and CDR2: SGHRS and YFSETQ. CDR3 length equals 13 residues. The V segment lost 3 bases and the J segment 2 bases; nucleotides outside the gene matches: 0. This CDR3 reads CASSWDRAYEQYF. The CDR3 DNA reads as TGCGCCAGCAGCTGGGACAGGGCCTACGAGCAGTACTTC. Together with reference TRBV5-1 and TRBJ2-7, the CDR3 gives the full variable domain: KAGVTQTPRYLIKTRGQQVTLSCSPISGHRSVSWYQQTPGQGLQFLFEYFSETQRNKGNFPGRFSGRQFSNSRSEMNVSTLELGDSALYLCASSWDRAYEQYFGPGTRLTVT.

V usage is TRBV6-1 and J usage is TRBJ2-5; 7 bases map to TRBD2. Trimming at V came to 3 bases and at J to 2 bases, leaving 9 bases not matched to a gene. This CDR3 contains 16 residues. The germline gives CDR1 MNHNS, CDR2 SASEGT. This CDR3 reads CASSDRWRGLQETQYF. The CDR3 DNA is TGTGCCAGCAGTGACCGATGGCGGGGGTTACAAGAGACCCAGTACTTC.

This clone has only one observation. This chain links TRBV2 with TRBJ1-1; the match to TRBD1 covers 8 bases. V trimming: 7 bases; J trimming: 1 base; junction bases outside the gene matches: 11. Per germline, CDR1 SNHLY and CDR2 FYNNEI. This CDR3 spans 16 amino acids. The CDR3 DNA reads as TGTGCCAGCAAGGACAGGGTCGGGTTGTCGAACACTGAAGCTTTCTTT. Its protein product is CASKDRVGLSNTEAFF. Using reference TRBV2 and TRBJ1-1 for the parts outside the CDR3, the full variable domain is EPEVTQTPSHQVTQMGQEVILRCVPISNHLYFYWYRQILGQKVEFLVSFYNNEISEKSEIFDDQFSVERPDGSNFTLKIRSTKLEDSAMYFCASKDRVGLSNTEAFFGQGTRLTVV.

The J gene is TRBJ1-1, the V gene TRBV23-1, with D uncertain. TRBV23-1 is known as an ORF, though its function is uncertain. This CDR3 has 14 amino acids. The V end was cut by 5 bases, the J end by 0 bases, with 10 bases between. CDR3 sequence: CASSIGYMNTEAFF. The CDR3 DNA follows: TGCGCCAGCAGTATCGGCTACATGAACACTGAAGCTTTCTTT.

This sequence joins TRBV7-6 and TRBJ2-2; D may match TRBD1 or TRBD2 (5 bases each). The CDR3 consists of 15 residues. V lost 1 base, J lost 4 bases, and 10 bases lay in between. Germline V gene data show CDR1 as SGHVS and CDR2 as FNYEAQ. The CDR3 sequence: CASSLVGVTTGELFF. CDR3 sequence (DNA): TGTGCCAGCAGCTTAGTGGGGGTTACCACCGGGGAGCTGTTTTTT.

This clone was found once. The genes are TRBV9 and TRBJ2-7; D is undetermined. V lost 0 bases and J lost 3, with 16 bases in between. The germline V gene has CDR1 SGDLS and CDR2 YYNGEE. CDR3 size: 16 residues. DNA of the CDR3: TGTGCCAGCAGCGTAGCTTGGCAGGCGGCGAGCTACGAGCAGTACTTC. This translates into CASSVAWQAASYEQYF. Full variable domain (missing parts from reference TRBV9 and TRBJ2-7): DSGVTQTPKHLITATGQRVTLRCSPRSGDLSVYWYQQSLDQGLQFLIQYYNGEERAKGNILERFSAQQFPDLHSELNLSSLELGDSALYFCASSVAWQAASYEQYFGPGTRLTVT.

V is TRBV9 and J is TRBJ2-2; no definite D call. This CDR3 has 14 amino acids. CDR1 is SGDLS, CDR2 YYNGEE, per germline. Trimming pared 0 bases from V and 7 bases from J, leaving 10 bases between. This CDR3 reads CASSVEGGVGELFF. The CDR3 bases are TGTGCCAGCAGCGTAGAGGGTGGTGTCGGGGAGCTGTTTTTT.

The chain recombines TRBV19 with TRBJ1-5; a possible D gene is TRBD1 (5 bases). The CDR3 extends over 16 amino acids. V was cut by 1 base and J by 2 bases, with 12 bases left in between. Germline assignment: CDR1 LNHDA and CDR2 SQIVND (reference sequence). This CDR3 reads CASSIVSGIGNQPQHF. The CDR3 bases are TGTGCCAGTAGTATAGTTTCAGGGATCGGCAATCAGCCCCAGCATTTT.

This chain connects TRBV6-5 to TRBJ1-2, with D possibly being TRBD1 (5 bases). From germline, CDR1 is MNHEY and CDR2 SVGAGI. The CDR3 runs 14 residues. V lost 2 bases to trimming and J lost 6 bases, with 13 bases between them. Here the CDR3 reads CASSYGGSFDGYTF. CDR3 coding DNA: TGTGCCAGCAGTTACGGGGGATCGTTCGATGGCTACACCTTC.

The chain is built from TRBV6-1 and TRBJ1-2; 9 nucleotides line up with TRBD1. The V segment lost 3 bases and the J segment 2 bases; nucleotides outside the gene matches: 7. Germline V lookup: CDR1 MNHNS, CDR2 SASEGT. This CDR3 region has 16 residues. The CDR3 region has the DNA TGTGCCAGCAGTGATGAGGGACAGGGTCGCAACTATGGCTACACCTTC. Encoded protein: CASSDEGQGRNYGYTF.

The chain links TRBV9 to TRBJ1-4, with D maybe TRBD1 (6 bases). CDR3 length equals 17 residues. With 4 bases removed from V and 0 bases from J, the gap between germline ends came to 16 bases. Germline V gene sequence: CDR1 SGDLS, CDR2 YYNGEE. CDR3 nucleotides: TGTGCCAGCAGCCCCCAGGGGCTCCCGGCAACTAATGAAAAACTGTTTTTT. Amino acids: CASSPQGLPATNEKLFF.

The chain employs TRBV30 and TRBJ1-1; D possibly corresponds to TRBD1 (5 bases). From germline, CDR1 is GTSNPN and CDR2 SVGIG (reference sequence). V was pared by 4 bases and J by 1 base, with 13 bases between. The length of the CDR3 is 14 residues. CDR3 sequence reads: CAWTGTRPNTEAFF. The CDR3 DNA sequence: TGTGCCTGGACCGGGACCAGGCCGAACACTGAAGCTTTCTTT.

V is TRBV15 and J is TRBJ1-2; 9 bases are a match to TRBD1. Germline V gives CDR1 LNHNV, CDR2 YYDKDF (reference sequence). The CDR3 sequence is 16 residues long. The V gene end was trimmed by 3 bases and the J gene end by 6 bases; junction bases not matched to a gene: 11. The CDR3 loop is CATSSQGMGQGDGYTF. In DNA form, the CDR3 reads TGTGCCACCAGCAGCCAAGGGATGGGACAGGGTGATGGCTACACCTTC.

The gene calls are TRBV4-2 and TRBJ1-2, with 8 bases lining up with TRBD1. V lost 0 bases to trimming and J lost 5 bases; unmatched junction nucleotides: 5. Germline V gene data show CDR1 as LGHNA and CDR2 as YNFKEQ. The CDR3 totals 15 residues. The CDR3 is CASSQDPDREYGYTF. DNA for the CDR3: TGTGCCAGCAGCCAAGACCCGGACAGGGAGTATGGCTACACCTTC.

The chain joins TRBV14 to TRBJ2-3; 11 nucleotides line up with TRBD2. The CDR3 has 17 residues. Germline CDR1 is SGHDN and CDR2 is FVKESK. The V gene end was trimmed by 1 base and the J gene end by 6 bases; junction bases not matched to a gene: 9. The CDR3 nucleotides read TGTGCCAGCAGCCAAGTCTTTTCTAGCGGGGGGATTGATACGCAGTATTTT. Amino acid sequence: CASSQVFSSGGIDTQYF. Supplemented by reference TRBV14 and TRBJ2-3, the full variable domain reads EAGVTQFPSHSVIEKGQTVTLRCDPISGHDNLYWYRRVMGKEIKFLLHFVKESKQDESGMPNNRFLAERTGGTYSTLKVQPAELEDSGVYFCASSQVFSSGGIDTQYFGPGTRLTVL.

The J gene is TRBJ2-2, the V gene TRBV3-1 (or the pseudogene TRBV3-2); D may be TRBD1 (6 bases). CDR1 and CDR2 from the germline V gene are LGHDT and YNNKEL (reference sequence). The V and J ends lost 4 bases and 2 bases respectively, with 14 bases between them. The CDR3 contains 16 residues. The chain's CDR3 is CASSPTQDRNTGELFF. The DNA of the CDR3 is TGTGCCAGCAGCCCAACCCAGGACAGAAACACCGGGGAGCTGTTTTTT.

The V call is TRBV2, the J call TRBJ1-1, with 7 bases lining up with TRBD1. The CDR3 covers 11 residues. From germline, CDR1 is SNHLY and CDR2 FYNNEI. The J segment lost 7 bases and the V segment lost 6 bases, leaving 2 bases of the junction unmatched. The CDR3 spells CASSRTGEAFF. CDR3 DNA: TGTGCCAGCAGCCGGACAGGTGAAGCTTTCTTT. The entire variable domain, with the rest obtained from reference TRBV2 and TRBJ1-1, is as follows: EPEVTQTPSHQVTQMGQEVILRCVPISNHLYFYWYRQILGQKVEFLVSFYNNEISEKSEIFDDQFSVERPDGSNFTLKIRSTKLEDSAMYFCASSRTGEAFFGQGTRLTVV.

The chain recombines TRBV27 with TRBJ2-7, with 9 nucleotides matching TRBD1. Germline V gene lookup returns CDR1 MNHEY and CDR2 SMNVEV (reference sequence). V lost 5 bases and J lost 3; bases outside the gene matches: 8. The CDR3 spans 15 residues. CDR3 DNA: TGTGCCAGCAGTGCCGGGACAGGGCGAATCTACGAGCAGTACTTC. This translates into CASSAGTGRIYEQYF.

This clone is a singleton in its sample. The chain couples TRBV7-3 to TRBJ1-1; TRBD1 might be the D (5 bases). The V end lost 5 bases, the J end lost 9 bases, and 19 bases lay between the germline ends. Germline V CDR1 and CDR2: SGHTA, FQGTGA. The CDR3 length is 14 residues. CDR3 protein: CASSPGQGHLKAFF. DNA of the CDR3: TGTGCCAGCAGCCCAGGGCAAGGGCACCTAAAAGCTTTCTTT.

The rearrangement uses TRBV19 and TRBJ2-2; 7 nucleotides match TRBD1. J lost 4 bases, V lost 6 bases, and 5 bases had no gene match. The CDR3 spans 14 residues. The germline CDR1 and CDR2 sequences are LNHDA and SQIVND (reference sequence). The CDR3 loop is CASRRRGITGELFF. CDR3 bases: TGTGCCAGTAGGCGCAGGGGGATCACCGGGGAGCTGTTTTTT. Together with reference TRBV19 and TRBJ2-2, the CDR3 gives the full variable domain: DGGITQSPKYLFRKEGQNVTLSCEQNLNHDAMYWYRQDPGQGLRLIYYSQIVNDFQKGDIAEGYSVSREKKESFPLTVTSAQKNPTAFYLCASRRRGITGELFFGEGSRLTVL.

This clone was seen only once. The same CDR3 arises from other DNA sequences in this sample as well. The rearrangement links TRBV5-1 to TRBJ2-3, with D perhaps TRBD1 (6 bases). The V end lost 2 bases, the J end lost 5 bases, and 9 bases lay between the germline ends. The CDR3 has 13 amino acids. In germline, CDR1 is SGHRS, CDR2 YFSETQ. CDR3 sequence (DNA): TGCGCCAGCAGCTTTCCAGGGGAAGATACGCAGTATTTT. Its protein is CASSFPGEDTQYF.

This chain links TRBV7-9 with TRBJ1-1, with D possibly matching TRBD1 (5 bases). The germline V gene encodes CDR1 SEHNR and CDR2 FQNEAQ (reference sequence). The V gene lost 0 bases and the J gene lost 6 bases, with 11 bases spanning the gap. The CDR3 extends over 14 amino acids. The CDR3, as DNA: TGTGCCAGCAGCTTAGCTGGGGCGTACGCTGAAGCTTTCTTT. This codes for CASSLAGAYAEAFF. Based on the CDR3 plus reference TRBV7-9 and TRBJ1-1, the full variable domain is DTGVSQNPRHKITKRGQNVTFRCDPISEHNRLYWYRQTLGQGPEFLTYFQNEAQLEKSRLLSDRFSAERPKGSFSTLEIQRTEQGDSAMYLCASSLAGAYAEAFFGQGTRLTVV.

This sequence joins TRBV19 and TRBJ1-2; D is unclear. V lost 3 bases and J lost 3, with 8 bases in between. Germline V gives CDR1 LNHDA, CDR2 SQIVND (reference sequence). The CDR3 extends over 13 amino acids. The CDR3 DNA follows: TGTGCCAGTAGTATGACCCAGGACTATGGCTACACCTTC. It specifies CASSMTQDYGYTF.